The rows below give T cell receptor beta chains drawn from one sample of a study of blood T cell repertoires in COVID-19. Clones were read by immunoSEQ multiplex PCR, and TCRdb kept only the in-frame ones, dropping some. Of some 270,000 clones detected, about 88% appear once; the ten largest clones hold about 7%. Sequencing was performed on PBMCs or T cells enriched from blood (not recorded which). The receptors derive from a woman between 45 and 65 years old who had been exposed to COVID-19. Both conserved end residues are part of each CDR3. A D gene is named only where the DNA matches it firmly. Only part of the rows carry a size: once, few, many, or a class if the clone is expanded.

CDR3 protein	CDR3 DNA	D gene	clone size	V gene	J gene
CASSQSGPNQPQHF	TGTGCCAGCAGCCAGTCGGGTCCCAATCAGCCCCAGCATTTT	NA	NA	TRBV6-2/TRBV6-3	TRBJ1-5
CASSLALQGDTQYF	TGTGCCAGCAGCTTAGCGCTCCAGGGGGATACGCAGTATTTT	NA	once	TRBV7-9	TRBJ2-3
CATDRGGLYGYTF	TGTGCCACCGACAGGGGGGGGCTTTATGGCTACACCTTC	TRBD1	few	TRBV28	TRBJ1-2
CASSFQGSSYNEQFF	TGTGCCAGCAGCTTCCAGGGGAGCTCCTACAATGAGCAGTTCTTC	NA	NA	TRBV7-2	TRBJ2-1
CASSGRTEKGTEAFF	TGCGCCAGCAGTGGCAGGACCGAAAAGGGGACTGAAGCTTTCTTT	NA	NA	TRBV10-1	TRBJ1-1
CASSLGQGSTEAFF	TGTGCCAGCAGCTTAGGACAGGGGAGCACTGAAGCTTTCTTT	TRBD1	NA	TRBV7-9	TRBJ1-1
CASSFLAGGRDSPLHF	TGTGCCAGCAGCTTTTTGGCGGGGGGCAGGGATTCACCCCTCCACTTT	NA	few	TRBV5-6	TRBJ1-6
CASSLGGGQTEKLFF	TGCGCCAGCAGCTTGGGAGGGGGCCAAACGGAAAAACTGTTTTTT	TRBD1	NA	TRBV5-1	TRBJ1-4
CASSSGRLNTEAFF	TGTGCCAGTAGTTCGGGGAGGCTGAACACTGAAGCTTTCTTT	NA	NA	TRBV19	TRBJ1-1
CASSTGNSPLHF	TGCGCCAGCAGTACGGGTAATTCACCCCTCCACTTT	NA	NA	TRBV5-1	TRBJ1-6
CASSPWGQGTEAFF	TGTGCCAGCTCACCGTGGGGGCAGGGGACTGAAGCTTTCTTT	NA	NA	TRBV18	TRBJ1-1
CASSFHRANTEAFF	TGTGCCAGCAGCTTCCACAGGGCTAACACTGAAGCTTTCTTT	NA	few	TRBV7-9	TRBJ1-1
CASTRDYNTEAFF	TGTGCCAGCACCCGAGACTATAACACTGAAGCTTTCTTT	NA	NA	TRBV12-3/TRBV12-4	TRBJ1-1
CASAPGQGPYEQYF	TGTGCCAGTGCGCCCGGACAGGGGCCCTACGAGCAGTACTTC	TRBD1	NA	TRBV19	TRBJ2-7
CASSEGAGGFYEQYF	TGCGCCAGCAGTGAAGGAGCGGGGGGGTTCTACGAGCAGTACTTC	TRBD2	NA	TRBV10-2	TRBJ2-7
CASSLFSVAGGNSYEQYF	TGTGCCAGCAGTTTATTCTCTGTAGCGGGGGGGAACTCCTACGAGCAGTACTTC	TRBD2	NA	TRBV27	TRBJ2-7
CASSKRLTGTGVETQYF	TGTGCCAGCAGCAAACGGTTAACCGGGACAGGGGTAGAGACCCAGTACTTC	NA	NA	TRBV21-1	TRBJ2-5
CASSLTGFRNEKLFF	TGCGCCAGCAGCTTGACAGGTTTCAGGAATGAAAAACTGTTTTTT	NA	NA	TRBV5-1	TRBJ1-4
CASSSTGGGSYTF	TGTGCCAGCAGTTCAACAGGGGGCGGCAGCTACACCTTC	TRBD1	NA	TRBV12-3/TRBV12-4	TRBJ1-2
CASRQWTGGDGYTF	TGTGCCAGCAGACAATGGACCGGGGGTGATGGCTACACCTTC	NA	NA	TRBV5-4	TRBJ1-2
CATSDLGQPPYNEQFF	TGTGCCACCAGTGATTTAGGACAGCCTCCGTACAATGAGCAGTTCTTC	NA	NA	TRBV24-1	TRBJ2-1
CASSSDRGKNGYTF	TGTGCCAGCAGCTCAGACAGGGGGAAGAATGGCTACACCTTC	TRBD1	NA	TRBV7-6	TRBJ1-2
CASSYRTGGYEQYF	TGTGCCAGCAGCTACCGGACAGGGGGCTACGAGCAGTACTTC	TRBD1	NA	TRBV7-2	TRBJ2-7
CASSSQGSHGELFF	TGTGCCAGCAGTTCGCAGGGATCGCACGGGGAGCTGTTTTTT	NA	once	TRBV27	TRBJ2-2
CASSRGQETQYF	TGTGCCAGTAGCCGGGGCCAAGAGACCCAGTACTTC	NA	NA	TRBV19	TRBJ2-5
CASSAGTVTLSSPLHF	TGTGCCAGCAGCGCCGGGACAGTAACCCTCTCTTCACCCCTCCACTTT	TRBD1	NA	TRBV9	TRBJ1-6
CASGLGPSTQYF	TGTGCTAGTGGTTTGGGCCCCAGTACGCAGTATTTT	NA	NA	TRBV12-5	TRBJ2-3
CATTWGAGANVLTF	TGCGCCACGACCTGGGGGGCTGGGGCCAACGTCCTGACTTTC	NA	once	TRBV5-1	TRBJ2-6
CASSIEGYTIYF	TGTGCCAGTAGTATCGAGGGTTACACCATATATTTT	NA	NA	TRBV19	TRBJ1-3
CASSFRGPLNTEAFF	TGTGCCAGCAGCTTCAGGGGGCCATTGAACACTGAAGCTTTCTTT	TRBD1	few	TRBV5-4	TRBJ1-1
CASSLGHPGNTIYF	TGTGCCAGCAGCCTAGGACACCCTGGAAACACCATATATTTT	NA	NA	TRBV7-2	TRBJ1-3
CASSLDPGGQETQYF	TGTGCCAGCAGCTTGGACCCAGGGGGCCAAGAGACCCAGTACTTC	TRBD1	NA	TRBV5-4	TRBJ2-5
CAWSLDRGKGDEQYF	TGTGCCTGGAGTTTGGACAGGGGGAAGGGTGACGAGCAGTACTTC	TRBD1	few	TRBV30	TRBJ2-7
CAISDSGGSYNEQFF	TGTGCCATCAGTGACAGCGGGGGTTCCTACAATGAGCAGTTCTTC	TRBD2	NA	TRBV10-3	TRBJ2-1
CASSYGGGGGEKLFF	TGTGCCAGCAGTTATGGGGGAGGGGGTGGTGAAAAACTGTTTTTT	NA	NA	TRBV6-5	TRBJ1-4
CASSQDIGGQGNGYTF	TGTGCCAGCAGCCAAGATATTGGCGGACAGGGGAATGGCTACACCTTC	TRBD1	NA	TRBV14	TRBJ1-2
CASSSDSPTGNTIYF	TGTGCCAGCAGCTCGGACAGTCCGACTGGAAACACCATATATTTT	NA	NA	TRBV11-3	TRBJ1-3
CASSYRIGTTTNEKLFF	TGTGCCAGCAGCTACCGAATAGGGACAACAACTAATGAAAAACTGTTTTTT	NA	NA	TRBV5-6	TRBJ1-4
CASSPGQGLGGRSNTIYF	TGTGCCAGCTCACCGGGACAGGGGCTCGGAGGGAGAAGCAACACCATATATTTT	TRBD1	NA	TRBV18	TRBJ1-3
CASSPMTGGRGYTF	TGTGCCAGCAGCCCGATGACAGGTGGGAGAGGCTACACCTTC	NA	many	TRBV7-2	TRBJ1-2
CASSEGAKMDSLGKLFF	TGTGCCAGCAGCGAGGGGGCGAAAATGGACTCATTGGGTAAACTGTTTTTT	TRBD1	few	TRBV9	TRBJ1-4
CASSAPGQGATEAFF	TGCGCCAGCAGCGCCCCGGGACAGGGGGCCACTGAAGCTTTCTTT	TRBD1	NA	TRBV4-1	TRBJ1-1
CASRTGLNTEAFF	TGTGCCAGCAGAACAGGCCTGAACACTGAAGCTTTCTTT	NA	NA	TRBV5-4	TRBJ1-1
CAISDADNQPQHF	TGTGCCATCAGCGATGCAGACAATCAGCCCCAGCATTTT	NA	NA	TRBV10-3	TRBJ1-5
CASSQDYGASDTQYF	TGCGCCAGCAGCCAAGATTATGGGGCTTCCGATACGCAGTATTTT	NA	NA	TRBV4-3	TRBJ2-3
CASSLGQGDTEAFF	TGTGCCAGCAGCTTAGGACAGGGAGACACTGAAGCTTTCTTT	TRBD1	NA	TRBV11-3	TRBJ1-1
CASSAYLADTQYF	TGTGCCAGCAGCGCCTACTTGGCAGATACGCAGTATTTT	NA	NA	TRBV4-2	TRBJ2-3
CASSIARGRGEAFF	TGTGCCAGTAGTATAGCCAGAGGGAGGGGTGAAGCTTTCTTT	NA	NA	TRBV19	TRBJ1-1
CASSQGGATDTQYF	TGTGCCAGCAGCCAGGGCGGGGCCACAGATACGCAGTATTTT	NA	once	TRBV3-1/TRBV3-2	TRBJ2-3
CASSLRATGSNEQFF	TGTGCCAGCAGCCTCAGGGCTACTGGCTCGAATGAGCAGTTCTTC	NA	NA	TRBV5-6	TRBJ2-1
CASSLRSPTGTEAFF	TGTGCCAGCAGCTTACGCTCTCCTACGGGCACTGAAGCTTTCTTT	NA	NA	TRBV7-2	TRBJ1-1
CATVDRVNTEAFF	TGTGCCACAGTAGACCGGGTCAACACTGAAGCTTTCTTT	NA	NA	TRBV19	TRBJ1-1
CASSATTGVVTEAFF	TGTGCCAGCAGCGCCACGACAGGGGTGGTCACTGAAGCTTTCTTT	TRBD1	NA	TRBV3-1/TRBV3-2	TRBJ1-1
CASSIGGAGNTIYF	TGTGCCAGTAGTATTGGAGGCGCTGGAAACACCATATATTTT	NA	NA	TRBV19	TRBJ1-3
CASSLRGRFYEQYF	TGTGCCAGCAGTTTACGGGGGAGATTTTACGAGCAGTACTTC	NA	NA	TRBV27	TRBJ2-7